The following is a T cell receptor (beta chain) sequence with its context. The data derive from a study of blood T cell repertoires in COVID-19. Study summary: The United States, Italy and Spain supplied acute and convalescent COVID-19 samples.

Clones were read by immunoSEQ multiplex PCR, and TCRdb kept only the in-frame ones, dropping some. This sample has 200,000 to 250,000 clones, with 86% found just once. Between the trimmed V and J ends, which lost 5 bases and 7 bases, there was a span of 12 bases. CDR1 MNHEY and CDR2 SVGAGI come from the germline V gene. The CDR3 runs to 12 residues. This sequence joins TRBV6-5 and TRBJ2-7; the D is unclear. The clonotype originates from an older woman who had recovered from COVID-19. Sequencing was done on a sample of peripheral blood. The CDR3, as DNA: TGTGCCAGCAGTCTCACCCGAGAGGAGCAGTACTTC. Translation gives CASSLTREEQYF.